The entry below describes one T cell receptor beta chain. Its specificity is not known. The data derive from a study of cytomegalovirus exposure and HLA in healthy donors. Study-level results: The authors later found HLA-associated TCR beta chains more clonally expanded than equally common others.

Deletions cut 7 bases from V and 2 bases from J, with 17 bases between. CDR1 is MNHNS, CDR2 SASEGT, per germline. The CDR3 is 15 amino acids. The PCR ran on 60 Vbeta and 13 Jbeta primers. Using immunoSEQ multiplex PCR, the repertoire was profiled, and TCRdb retains in-frame clones only, with some absent. The sample includes about 150,000 clones, around 77% of them seen just once. The chain combines TRBV6-1 with TRBJ2-5, with a weak D call TRBD2 (6 bases). This TCR derives from a woman in her thirties or forties in good health and CMV-seropositive. The sample taken for sequencing was PBMCs. As DNA, the CDR3 is TGTGCCAGCAAGCAGAATAGCGGCTTACAAGAGACCCAGTACTTC. Residues: CASKQNSGLQETQYF.